The subject of this entry is one T cell receptor (beta chain). Antigen: not known. These data originate in a study of cytomegalovirus exposure and HLA in healthy donors. Points from the study as a whole: It was likely that a cluster of highly shared sequence variants was a sequencing artifact. Segments of the TCR beta V type were, in most cases, productive about 87% or about 30% of the time in an earlier analysis.

Per germline, CDR1 LNHDA and CDR2 SQIVND (reference sequence). This CDR3 contains 14 residues. The junction had 4 bases not matched to a gene; V was cut back by 4 bases and J by 4 bases. PCR employed 60 Vbeta and 13 Jbeta primers. Libraries were prepared by immunoSEQ multiplex PCR; TCRdb keeps only in-frame clonotypes and omits some of them. This sample yields about 150,000 clones, of which around 80% are seen a single time; 6.5% belongs to the top ten. Sequencing input: PBMCs. The chain recombines TRBV19 with TRBJ1-3, with 7 nucleotides matching TRBD1. The clonotype comes from a middle-aged man in good health and CMV-seropositive. The CDR3: CASSNWDSGNTIYF. Here the CDR3 DNA reads TGTGCCAGTAGTAACTGGGACAGCGGAAACACCATATATTTT.